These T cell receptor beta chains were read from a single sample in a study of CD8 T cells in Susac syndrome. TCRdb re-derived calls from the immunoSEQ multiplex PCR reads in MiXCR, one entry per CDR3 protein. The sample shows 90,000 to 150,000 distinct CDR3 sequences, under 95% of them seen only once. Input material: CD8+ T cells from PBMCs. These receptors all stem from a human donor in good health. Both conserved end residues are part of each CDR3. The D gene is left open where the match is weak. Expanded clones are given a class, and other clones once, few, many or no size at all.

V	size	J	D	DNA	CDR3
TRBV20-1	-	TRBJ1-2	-	TGCAGTGCTAGAGCACTAAACTATGGCTACACCTTC	CSARALNYGYTF
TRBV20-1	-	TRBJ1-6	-	TGCAGTGCTAATGAGGGCCGGGGCGGAAGGTCACCCCTCCACTTT	CSANEGRGGRSPLHF
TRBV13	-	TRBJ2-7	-	TGTGCCAGCAGCACCCCCCCAGGGGACGGTTCCTACGAGCAGTACTTC	CASSTPPGDGSYEQYF
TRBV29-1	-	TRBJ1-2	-	TGCAGCGTTAGAATATCGGCCGTCTATGGCTACACCTTC	CSVRISAVYGYTF
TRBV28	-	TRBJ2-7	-	TGTGCCAGTCGCCGGTTTTCCTACGAGCAGTACTTC	CASRRFSYEQYF
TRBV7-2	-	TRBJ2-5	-	TGTGCCAGCAGCCCCTACTTAGGGGGGAGAGAGACCCAGTACTTC	CASSPYLGGRETQYF
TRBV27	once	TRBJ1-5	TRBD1	TGTGCCAGCAGTCTGACAGGGGTTCGCAATCAGCCCCAGCATTTT	CASSLTGVRNQPQHF
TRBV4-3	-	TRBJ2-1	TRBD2	TGCGCCAGCAGCCAAGGGTTAGCGGGCTCCTACAATGAGCAGTTCTTC	CASSQGLAGSYNEQFF
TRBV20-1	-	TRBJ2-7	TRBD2	TGCAGTGCTAGAGCGCCCAGCGGGAGTGCGCGGGGCTACGAGCAGTACTTC	CSARAPSGSARGYEQYF
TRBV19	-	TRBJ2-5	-	TGTGCCAGTAGTGAACTAGCCGCGGAGACCCAGTACTTC	CASSELAAETQYF
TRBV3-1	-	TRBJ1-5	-	TGTGCCAGCAGCCAAGAGTTTAGCGATCAGCCCCAGCATTTT	CASSQEFSDQPQHF
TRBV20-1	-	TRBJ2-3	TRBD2	TGCAGTGCTAGAGATGGGAGGGGAGGCTCAGATACGCAGTATTTT	CSARDGRGGSDTQYF
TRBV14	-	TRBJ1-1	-	TGTGCCAGCAGCCCCCACCTTGAGGGCACTGAAGCTTTCTTT	CASSPHLEGTEAFF
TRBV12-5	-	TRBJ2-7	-	TGTGCTAGTGGTTTGGACCCTCTTCGGGGGTACGAGCAGTACTTC	CASGLDPLRGYEQYF
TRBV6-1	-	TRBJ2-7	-	TGTGCCAGCAGGGAACAGGGATTAGAAAACGAGCAGTACTTC	CASREQGLENEQYF
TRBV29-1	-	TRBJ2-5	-	TGCAGCATAGGGGAGTTCAGGTTGGAGACCCAGTACTTC	CSIGEFRLETQYF
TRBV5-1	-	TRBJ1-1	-	TGCGCCAGCACCGGAGGCACGGGGAACACTGAAGCTTTCTTT	CASTGGTGNTEAFF
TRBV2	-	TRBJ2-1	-	TGTGCCAGCAGTACGCCGGGAGTGTGGTTCTTC	CASSTPGVWFF
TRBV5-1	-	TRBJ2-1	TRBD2	TGCGCCAGCAGCTCCCCGGGACTAGCGGGAGTAAATGAGCAGTTCTTC	CASSSPGLAGVNEQFF
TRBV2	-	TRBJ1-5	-	TGTGCCAGCAGTGAAGCACCTCAGCCCCAGCATTTT	CASSEAPQPQHF
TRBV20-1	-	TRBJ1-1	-	TGCAGTGCTAGTGGGGCTGGCGACCTGAACACTGAAGCTTTCTTT	CSASGAGDLNTEAFF
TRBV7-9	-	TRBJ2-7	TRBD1	TGTGCCAGCAGCGCGGACAGGGCCGAGCAGTACTTC	CASSADRAEQYF
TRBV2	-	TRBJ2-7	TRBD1	TGTGCCAGCAGTGGAACCAGGACAGGGTTGTCCTACGAGCAGTACTTC	CASSGTRTGLSYEQYF
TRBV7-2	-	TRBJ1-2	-	TGTGCCAGCAGCTTAGGTGGGCCGGATGGCTACACCTTC	CASSLGGPDGYTF
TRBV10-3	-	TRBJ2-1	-	TGTGCCATCAGTGGCACCAGCCTTGATGAGCAGTTCTTC	CAISGTSLDEQFF
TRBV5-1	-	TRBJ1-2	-	TGCGCCAGCAGCTTGACAGGCGACTCTCCTGGCTACACCTTC	CASSLTGDSPGYTF
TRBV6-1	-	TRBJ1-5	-	TGTGCCAGCAGTGTAGCCGGGACTCAGCCCCAGCATTTT	CASSVAGTQPQHF
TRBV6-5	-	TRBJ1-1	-	TGTGCCAGCAGTTATGGGCCTATGAACACTGAAGCTTTCTTT	CASSYGPMNTEAFF